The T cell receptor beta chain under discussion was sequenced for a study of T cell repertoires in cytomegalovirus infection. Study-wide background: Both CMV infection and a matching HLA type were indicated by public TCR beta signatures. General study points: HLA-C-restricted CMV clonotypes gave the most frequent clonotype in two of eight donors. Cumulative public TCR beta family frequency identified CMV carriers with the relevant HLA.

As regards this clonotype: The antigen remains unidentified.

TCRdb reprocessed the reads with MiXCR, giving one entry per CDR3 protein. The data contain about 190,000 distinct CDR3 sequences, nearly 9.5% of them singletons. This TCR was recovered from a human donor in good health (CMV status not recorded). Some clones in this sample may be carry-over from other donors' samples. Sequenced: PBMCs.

The CDR3 nucleotides are TGTGCCAGCAGCTTATGGAGTCGCGGGGACACCGAGACCCAGTACTTC. Its protein product is CASSLWSRGDTETQYF. This rearrangement joins TRBV11-2 to TRBJ2-5; TRBD1 or TRBD2 may be the D gene (6 bases each). CDR3 length: 16 amino acids. V lost 2 bases, J lost 5 bases, and 18 bases lay in between. CDR1 is SGHAT and CDR2 is FQNNGV in the germline V gene.